These 8 T cell receptor beta chains were sequenced from one sample in a study of technical replicates of blood from a handful of donors. TCRdb's copy holds only in-frame clones and misses some; the assay was immunoSEQ multiplex PCR. Of around 13,000 clones listed, roughly four fifths are singletons. Material: PBMCs. These receptors were obtained from a human donor in good health.

The CDR3 protein is CASSLAPGVNTEAFF. DNA of the CDR3: TGCGCCAGCAGCTTGGCGCCGGGAGTGAACACTGAAGCTTTCTTT. J is TRBJ1-1 and V is TRBV5-1; D is undetermined. The CDR3 has 15 residues. Per the germline V gene, CDR1 is SGHRS and CDR2 is YFSETQ. V was pared by 0 bases and J by 0 bases, with 9 bases between.

J is TRBJ2-3 and V is TRBV2, with a weak D call TRBD2 (6 bases). The CDR3 is made up of 15 amino acids. CDR1 SNHLY and CDR2 FYNNEI come from the germline V gene. Trimming removed 6 bases at V and 2 bases at J, with 15 bases between. The CDR3 region is CASRGSGISTDTQYF. DNA of the CDR3: TGTGCCAGCAGGGGTAGCGGCATTTCCACAGATACGCAGTATTTT.

The chain combines TRBV23-1 with TRBJ1-2; D possibly corresponds to TRBD1 (5 bases). TRBV23-1 is given ORF status, its function remaining uncertain. The CDR3 is 15 amino acids. The ends were cut back, 8 bases at V and 2 bases at J, with 18 bases in the middle. The CDR3 DNA is TGCGCCAGCCCCCTCAGGCAGGGAAGAAACTATGGCTACACCTTC. Protein product: CASPLRQGRNYGYTF.

This chain connects TRBV5-1 to TRBJ2-7; a possible D gene is TRBD2 (5 bases). This CDR3 is 13 amino acids long. Germline assignment: CDR1 SGHRS and CDR2 YFSETQ. The V end lost 0 bases, the J end lost 6 bases, and 10 bases lay between the germline ends. The chain's CDR3 is CASSLAGVTEQYF. The CDR3 bases are TGCGCCAGCAGCTTGGCCGGGGTAACCGAGCAGTACTTC.

This clone was seen just once. The chain couples TRBV15 to TRBJ2-7, with 7 bases that match TRBD2. The CDR3 length is 15 residues. Germline V gene lookup returns CDR1 LNHNV and CDR2 YYDKDF (reference sequence). Trimming cost V 2 bases and J 2 bases; bases outside gene matches: 6. CDR3 nucleotide sequence: TGTGCCACCAGCAGAAATAGCGGGCCAACCTACGAGCAGTACTTC. This translates into CATSRNSGPTYEQYF.

V gene TRBV5-8 combines with J gene TRBJ2-7; tentatively, D is TRBD2 (5 bases). The V gene lost 4 bases and the J gene lost 5 bases, with 16 bases spanning the gap. This CDR3 is 14 amino acids long. From germline, CDR1 is SGHTS and CDR2 YDEGEE. The CDR3 spells CASSLWRKVNEQYF. In DNA form, the CDR3 reads TGTGCCAGCAGCCTGTGGAGGAAAGTCAACGAGCAGTACTTC.

V usage is TRBV25-1 and J usage is TRBJ1-3; possible D gene TRBD1, 5 bases. The CDR3 totals 13 residues. Germline-derived CDR1 and CDR2 are MGHDK and SYGVNS. With 4 bases removed from V and 3 bases from J, the gap between germline ends came to 7 bases. The CDR3 DNA reads as TGTGCCAGCAGTGGTACAGGTGGAAACACCATATATTTT. Translation: CASSGTGGNTIYF.

This sequence joins TRBV9 and TRBJ2-2, with D perhaps TRBD1 (6 bases). The CDR3 is 14 amino acids. Germline CDR1 SGDLS, CDR2 YYNGEE. Trimming pared 2 bases from V and 6 bases from J, leaving 11 bases between. The CDR3 protein is CASSVGQPPGELFF. CDR3 nucleotide sequence: TGTGCCAGCAGCGTGGGACAACCCCCCGGGGAGCTGTTTTTT.